Presented here are 20 T cell receptor beta chains from one specimen sequenced in a study of T cell responses to AZD1222 COVID-19 vaccine. Only in-frame clones appear in the TCRdb table, and some are missing; sequencing was by immunoSEQ multiplex PCR. Here the sample spans about 120,000 clones, roughly 84% being singletons. Source: peripheral blood, taken 28 days after the second AZD1222 dose. These TCRs come from an adult who received the AZD1222 COVID-19 vaccine.

The chain employs TRBV7-2 and TRBJ2-7; unclear D gene. Per the germline V gene, CDR1 is SGHTA and CDR2 is FQGNSA. V lost 2 bases and J 1 base, leaving 15 bases between the germline ends. The CDR3 has 16 amino acids. The CDR3, as DNA: TGTGCCAGCAGCTTAACCATAATCCGCCGGTCCTACGAGCAGTACTTC. This codes for CASSLTIIRRSYEQYF.

The gene calls are TRBV5-6 and TRBJ2-1; no firm D call. CDR1 is SGHDT, CDR2 YYEEEE, per germline. Trimming took off 4 bases at V and 5 bases at J, with 10 bases between the two ends. CDR3 length equals 13 residues. Here the CDR3 DNA reads TGTGCCAGCAGCCGCGGATCTGACAATGAGCAGTTCTTC. It is translated as CASSRGSDNEQFF.

This clone was counted a single time. This sequence joins TRBV11-2 and TRBJ2-1, with TRBD2 matching over 10 bases. This CDR3 spans 15 amino acids. The ends lost 3 bases at V and 5 bases at J; junction bases unmatched: 4. Germline V gives CDR1 SGHAT, CDR2 FQNNGV. The CDR3 DNA reads TGTGCCAGCAGCTTTGGACTAGCGGTCAACAATGAGCAGTTCTTC. Encoded protein: CASSFGLAVNNEQFF.

The chain joins TRBV20-1 to TRBJ1-2; D may be TRBD1 (5 bases). The V end was cut by 3 bases, the J end by 6 bases, with 11 bases between. Germline V gene data show CDR1 as DFQATT and CDR2 as SNEGSKA (reference sequence). This CDR3 has 12 residues. DNA for the CDR3: TGCAGTGCTAGTCGCAGGGACGATGGCTACACCTTC. This codes for CSASRRDDGYTF.

This chain uses TRBV6-5 with TRBJ2-2; TRBD1 aligns across 8 bases. This CDR3 has 14 residues. Germline CDR1 MNHEY, CDR2 SVGAGI. The junction had 3 bases not matched to a gene; V was cut back by 6 bases and J by 3 bases. The chain's CDR3 is CASRAGGDTGELFF. CDR3 DNA: TGTGCCAGCAGAGCAGGGGGCGACACCGGGGAGCTGTTTTTT.

The table lists this clone with a few counts. The chain couples TRBV18 to TRBJ1-1; D unclear. V dropped 5 bases and J dropped 4 bases, with 14 bases sitting between them. Germline assignment: CDR1 KGHSH and CDR2 LQKENI. This CDR3 region has 14 residues. The CDR3 spells CASSGLIGSTEAFF. In nucleotides, the CDR3 is TGTGCCAGCTCAGGCCTTATTGGGAGCACTGAAGCTTTCTTT.

The chain carries TRBV23-1 and TRBJ2-7; D remains ambiguous. TRBV23-1 is an open reading frame whose function is uncertain. The CDR3 is made up of 12 amino acids. Trimming shortened V by 7 bases and J by 3 bases, and 10 bases separated the two germline ends. CDR3 DNA: TGCGCCAGCACCACGGCCATCTACGAGCAGTACTTC. It yields the protein CASTTAIYEQYF.

The chain has TRBV9 and TRBJ2-5; 8 bases align to TRBD1. The CDR3 covers 16 residues. Per the germline V gene, CDR1 is SGDLS and CDR2 is YYNGEE. The trim removed 2 bases at V and 2 bases at J, leaving 8 bases unmatched. The CDR3 DNA follows: TGTGCCAGCAGCGTTCGCCCTAACAGGGGGCAAGAGACCCAGTACTTC. As protein: CASSVRPNRGQETQYF.

This clone has a single count. This rearrangement joins TRBV7-9 to TRBJ1-2, with D unresolved. CDR3 size: 14 residues. Trimming left V 0 bases short and J 0 bases short, with 5 bases between. CDR1 is SEHNR, CDR2 FQNEAQ, per germline (reference sequence). The CDR3 loop reads CASSLAFSNYGYTF. The DNA for the CDR3 is TGTGCCAGCAGCTTAGCCTTTTCTAACTATGGCTACACCTTC.

This clone has a handful of counts. V and J are TRBV7-9 and TRBJ1-1, with 8 bases lining up with TRBD1. The V gene's germline CDR1 is SEHNR and CDR2 FQNEAQ (reference sequence). The CDR3 runs to 12 residues. The V gene end was trimmed by 5 bases and the J gene end by 8 bases; junction bases not matched to a gene: 4. The CDR3 coding sequence is TGTGCCAGCAGCCCCGGACAGGGCGAAGCTTTCTTT. Its protein product is CASSPGQGEAFF.

This clone was seen just once. The J gene is TRBJ1-4, the V gene TRBV6-5; D is ambiguous. CDR3 length: 15 amino acids. Trimming pared 0 bases from V and 5 bases from J, leaving 10 bases between. CDR1 and CDR2 from the germline V gene are MNHEY and SVGAGI. Here the CDR3 reads CASSYSGNWNEKLFF. CDR3 DNA: TGTGCCAGCAGTTACTCGGGGAACTGGAATGAAAAACTGTTTTTT.

J is TRBJ2-1 and V is TRBV2; 8 bases map to TRBD1. The CDR3 has 12 amino acids. V shed 7 bases, J shed 8 bases, and the junction held 4 bases outside the gene matches. CDR1 is SNHLY, CDR2 FYNNEI, per germline. CDR3 amino acids: CASTPTGDEQFF. The CDR3 nucleotides read TGTGCCAGCACTCCGACAGGGGATGAGCAGTTCTTC.

Only a few counts were recorded for this clone. This chain connects TRBV9 to TRBJ1-2; 12 nucleotides agree with TRBD1. Trimming removed 4 bases from V and 4 bases from J; junction bases left unmatched: 5. This CDR3 spans 15 amino acids. The germline V gene encodes CDR1 SGDLS and CDR2 YYNGEE. The CDR3 DNA follows: TGTGCCAGCAGCCCCGGGACAGGGGGCGTCTATGGCTACACCTTC. Translation gives CASSPGTGGVYGYTF.

This chain joins TRBV7-9 and TRBJ1-2; the match to TRBD1 covers 7 bases. The CDR3 consists of 12 residues. Losses at the gene ends were 5 bases for V and 8 bases for J; bases not matched to a gene: 5. Germline CDR1 is SEHNR and CDR2 is FQNEAQ (reference sequence). DNA of the CDR3: TGTGCCAGCAGCCAAACAGGGGAAGGCTACACCTTC. Amino acid sequence: CASSQTGEGYTF. The variable domain in full, with the rest retrieved from reference TRBV7-9 and TRBJ1-2, is DTGVSQNPRHKITKRGQNVTFRCDPISEHNRLYWYRQTLGQGPEFLTYFQNEAQLEKSRLLSDRFSAERPKGSFSTLEIQRTEQGDSAMYLCASSQTGEGYTFGSGTRLTVV.

The chain uses TRBV24-1 and TRBJ2-1; D gene uncertain. V lost 0 bases, J lost 8 bases, and 13 bases lay in between. Germline-derived CDR1 and CDR2 are KGHDR and SFDVKD. The CDR3 length is 15 residues. CDR3: CATSDLIGKRDEQFF. The CDR3 DNA follows: TGTGCCACCAGTGATTTGATTGGAAAACGCGATGAGCAGTTCTTC.

The genes are TRBV11-3 and TRBJ2-3; possible D gene TRBD2, 6 bases. The ends were cut back, 4 bases at V and 4 bases at J, with 18 bases in the middle. The CDR3 is 16 amino acids. The V gene's germline CDR1 is SGHNT and CDR2 YENEEA. CDR3 sequence: CASSSRWGDESDTQYF. CDR3 in DNA: TGTGCCAGCAGCTCTCGATGGGGGGACGAATCAGATACGCAGTATTTT.

The CDR3 reads CASSLRQGNYGYTF. CDR3 nucleotides: TGTGCCAGCAGCCTCCGACAGGGAAACTATGGCTACACCTTC. V is TRBV3-1 (or the pseudogene TRBV3-2) and J is TRBJ1-2, with TRBD1 matching over 7 bases. V lost 4 bases, J lost 2 bases, and 4 bases stayed unmatched. Germline V CDR1 and CDR2: LGHDT, YNNKEL (reference sequence). The CDR3 loop spans 14 amino acids.

The gene calls are TRBV24-1 and TRBJ2-1; D perhaps matches TRBD2 (6 bases). The CDR3 contains 16 residues. V gave up 4 bases and J gave up 3 bases, with 15 bases separating them. Germline V gives CDR1 KGHDR, CDR2 SFDVKD. CDR3 nucleotide sequence: TGTGCCACCAGTGAGAGTGCGGGGACGAACTACAATGAGCAGTTCTTC. Translated: CATSESAGTNYNEQFF.

The J gene is TRBJ2-7, the V gene TRBV20-1, with no clear D. The CDR3 has 11 amino acids. V lost 6 bases to trimming and J lost 12 bases, with 18 bases between them. Germline-derived CDR1 and CDR2 are DFQATT and SNEGSKA (reference sequence). This CDR3 reads CSANSPPRRYF. CDR3 in DNA: TGCAGTGCAAATAGTCCTCCTCGACGGTACTTC.

This clone has only a few counts. The chain recombines TRBV28 with TRBJ1-4; D gene uncertain. V lost 6 bases and J lost 2, with 10 bases in between. Per germline, CDR1 MDHEN and CDR2 SYDVKM. CDR3 length: 14 amino acids. The CDR3 nucleotides read TGTGCCAGCAGGGGTCTGGTGACTAATGAAAAACTGTTTTTT. It yields the protein CASRGLVTNEKLFF.